These 8 T cell receptor beta chains were all obtained from the same sample, sequenced in a study of blood T cell repertoires in COVID-19. Sequenced by immunoSEQ multiplex PCR; TCRdb stores in-frame clones only, minus some. The table records about 670,000 clones, 80% to 90% of them present only once. Material for sequencing was peripheral blood. These receptors were collected from a woman aged 18 to 35 with acute or convalescent COVID-19.

The CDR3 loop reads CASSVVNRGETQYF. The CDR3, as DNA: TGTGCCAGTAGTGTTGTTAACAGGGGAGAGACCCAGTACTTC. The genes are TRBV19 and TRBJ2-5; 7 positions match TRBD1. Germline V gene data show CDR1 as LNHDA and CDR2 as SQIVND (reference sequence). V trimming: 5 bases; J trimming: 4 bases; junction bases outside the gene matches: 7. This CDR3 is 14 amino acids long.

The DNA for the CDR3 is TGTGCCAGTAGTATAGACCCCGACTCCCGCACAGATACGCAGTATTTT. Translating gives CASSIDPDSRTDTQYF. The chain has TRBV19 and TRBJ2-3; D gene ambiguous. Per the germline V gene, CDR1 is LNHDA and CDR2 is SQIVND (reference sequence). Trimming cost V 0 bases and J 1 base, with 11 bases left between them. CDR3 length: 16 amino acids.

J is TRBJ1-1 and V is TRBV2; 7 bases are shared with TRBD1. CDR1 is SNHLY and CDR2 is FYNNEI in the germline V gene. CDR3 size: 15 residues. With 6 bases clipped from V and 4 bases from J, the junction kept 11 bases outside the gene matches. DNA of the CDR3: TGTGCCAGCAGATCATTTGACAGGGCCGCCACTGAAGCTTTCTTT. Amino acid sequence: CASRSFDRAATEAFF. Filled out from reference TRBV2 and TRBJ1-1, the complete variable domain reads EPEVTQTPSHQVTQMGQEVILRCVPISNHLYFYWYRQILGQKVEFLVSFYNNEISEKSEIFDDQFSVERPDGSNFTLKIRSTKLEDSAMYFCASRSFDRAATEAFFGQGTRLTVV.

The V and J genes are TRBV9 and TRBJ1-1; TRBD1 aligns across 7 bases. The J segment lost 11 bases and the V segment lost 3 bases, leaving 7 bases of the junction unmatched. CDR1 is SGDLS, CDR2 YYNGEE, per germline. The CDR3 consists of 12 residues. This chain's CDR3 is CASSERTGRAFF. CDR3 nucleotide sequence: TGTGCCAGCAGCGAGAGGACAGGCCGGGCTTTCTTT.

The V gene is TRBV9, the J gene TRBJ1-2; perhaps TRBD1 as D (5 bases). CDR1 is SGDLS and CDR2 is YYNGEE in the germline V gene. The V end lost 3 bases, the J end lost 6 bases, and 15 bases lay between the germline ends. The CDR3 is made up of 14 amino acids. The CDR3 DNA follows: TGTGCCAGCAGCGCATCAGACAGTACAGATGGCTACACCTTC. Its protein product is CASSASDSTDGYTF.

This chain connects TRBV13 to TRBJ2-2; 8 bases map to TRBD1. The CDR3 contains 16 residues. Germline CDR1 PRHDT, CDR2 FYEKMQ (reference sequence). Trimming at V came to 5 bases and at J to 3 bases, leaving 8 bases not matched to a gene. Here the CDR3 reads CASSPPRGRYTGELFF. The CDR3 region has the DNA TGTGCCAGCAGCCCGCCCAGGGGGCGGTACACCGGGGAGCTGTTTTTT.

CDR3: CAWSRQDPGEGGYTF. The CDR3, as DNA: TGTGCCTGGAGTCGGCAGGACCCTGGGGAGGGTGGCTACACCTTC. The chain is built from TRBV30 and TRBJ1-2; D is ambiguous. Trimming cost V 2 bases and J 7 bases, with 20 bases left between them. The CDR3 contains 15 residues. Germline CDR1 is GTSNPN and CDR2 is SVGIG (reference sequence). The full variable domain, in which reference TRBV30 and TRBJ1-2 provide the parts outside the CDR3, is SQTIHQWPATLVQPVGSPLSLECTVEGTSNPNLYWYRQAAGRGLQLLFYSVGIGQISSEVPQNLSASRPQDRQFILSSKKLLLSDSGFYLCAWSRQDPGEGGYTFGSGTRLTVV.

V gene TRBV7-9 combines with J gene TRBJ2-5; tentatively, D is TRBD1 (6 bases). V lost 1 base and J 5 bases, leaving 17 bases between the germline ends. This CDR3 is built from 16 residues. CDR1 is SEHNR, CDR2 FQNEAQ, per germline (reference sequence). CDR3 nucleotides: TGTGCCAGCAGCTTAGTTAGTACAGGGTCCGGGGAGACCCAGTACTTC. Its translation: CASSLVSTGSGETQYF.